This entry is about one T cell receptor (beta chain). This sample was included in a study of blood T cell repertoires in COVID-19. Whole-study context: Samples came from the United States, Italy and Spain, spanning acute and convalescent COVID-19. PBMCs, B-cell-depleted T cells, or T cells were the source of the cDNA or gDNA that made up the material.

Between the trimmed V and J ends, which lost 3 bases and 5 bases, there was a span of 16 bases. The CDR3 contains 14 residues. The germline V gene has CDR1 DFQATT and CDR2 SNEGSKA (reference sequence). In the original analysis: Amplified reference gene primers provided the basis for estimating nucleated cell counts. Assay used: immunoSEQ multiplex PCR; TCRdb lists only in-frame clones, some missing. V, J and clone size reflect that table, while D and trimming were determined from the DNA. The sample comprises 20,000 to 30,000 clones, about 89% of which are singletons, and roughly 4.8% rests with the top ten.

The rearrangement links TRBV20-1 to TRBJ1-2; unclear D gene. Sequenced: peripheral blood. The TCR sequence derives from a middle-aged man with active COVID-19. Written as DNA, the CDR3 is TGCAGTGCTAGTTGGTCACAAGAGGAGTATGGCTACACCTTC. Its protein product is CSASWSQEEYGYTF.